This T cell receptor beta chain comes out of a study of CD8 T cells in ankylosing spondylitis. Looked up from germline, CDR1 is MDHEN and CDR2 is SYDVKM. Trimming removed 6 bases at V and 1 base at J, with 12 bases between. The length of the CDR3 is 14 residues. Making the TCR beta libraries involved quantitative 5'-RACE with molecular barcodes. TCRdb passed the 5' RACE reads through MiXCR, listing each CDR3 protein once. The sample lists roughly 240,000 distinct CDR3 sequences, roughly 8% seen once, with around 4.9% in the top ten. This clonotype was recorded at least ten times. Its specificity is unknown. Points from the study as a whole: A number of the motif variants had already been described in reactive arthritis synovial fluid and blood. Disease-linked clones displayed a CD8+ phenotype and appeared relatively rarely in peripheral blood. Reports say disease-linked clones showed up significantly more in matched ankylosing spondylitis synovial fluid.

The origin of this receptor is a female donor with ankylosing spondylitis or in good health (not recorded which). The sequencing sample was made of blood, either unsorted or a sorted T cell fraction (not recorded which). V usage is TRBV28 and J usage is TRBJ1-1; D is unresolved. The CDR3 nucleotides are TGTGCCAGCAGGACGGGTGGTCGGAACACTGAAGCTTTCTTT. It yields the protein CASRTGGRNTEAFF.